The 8 T cell receptor beta chains below all came from one sample that was sequenced in a study of T-cell reconstitution after alpha-beta-depleted transplantation in children. A library of TCRbeta sequences, prepared with unique molecular identifiers, was generated. TCRdb re-called the PCR reads through MiXCR, storing one row per CDR3 protein. Altogether 350,000 to 400,000 distinct CDR3 sequences are present, approximately 12% being singletons, with the ten largest covering 4% to 5.5%. Source: PBMCs, taken from the stem cell graft. The source of these receptors is a human donor who donated a stem cell graft to a child with Fanconi anemia.

This clonotype was observed many times. The CDR3 here is CASSLSGTGDNEQFF. CDR3 sequence (DNA): TGTGCCAGCAGCTTATCCGGGACAGGGGACAATGAGCAGTTCTTC. The gene calls are TRBV7-9 and TRBJ2-1, with 10 bases fitting TRBD1. With 2 bases clipped from V and 5 bases from J, the junction kept 3 bases outside the gene matches. Germline loops: CDR1 SEHNR, CDR2 FQNEAQ (reference sequence). CDR3 size: 15 residues. Full variable domain (remainder filled in from reference TRBV7-9 and TRBJ2-1): DTGVSQNPRHKITKRGQNVTFRCDPISEHNRLYWYRQTLGQGPEFLTYFQNEAQLEKSRLLSDRFSAERPKGSFSTLEIQRTEQGDSAMYLCASSLSGTGDNEQFFGPGTRLTVL.

A few counts support this clonotype. V is TRBV12-3 or TRBV12-4 and J is TRBJ2-7; TRBD2 matches at 8 bases. The trim removed 6 bases at V and 5 bases at J, leaving 12 bases unmatched. The CDR3 spans 15 residues. The CDR3 region is CASRLTPGLVNEQYF. The DNA of the CDR3 is TGTGCCAGCAGGCTCACACCGGGACTAGTGAACGAGCAGTACTTC.

This clonotype was counted at least ten times. V usage is TRBV30 and J usage is TRBJ2-1; possibly TRBD1 or TRBD2 for D (5 bases each). The length of the CDR3 is 13 residues. Germline V gene lookup returns CDR1 GTSNPN and CDR2 SVGIG (reference sequence). Trimming pared 0 bases from V and 10 bases from J, leaving 13 bases between. CDR3 sequence: CAWSVVTGTEQFF. CDR3 nucleotide sequence: TGTGCCTGGAGTGTGGTAACGGGGACGGAGCAGTTCTTC.

The chain links TRBV20-1 to TRBJ1-4, with D tentatively TRBD1 (6 bases). The CDR3 is made up of 15 amino acids. Germline loops: CDR1 DFQATT, CDR2 SNEGSKA (reference sequence). Trimming took 0 bases from V and 7 from J, leaving 15 bases between them. The CDR3 reads CSARDHGGAGEKLFF. CDR3 coding DNA: TGCAGTGCTAGAGATCATGGGGGGGCGGGTGAAAAACTGTTTTTT.

The chain links TRBV5-4 to TRBJ2-6; D is perhaps TRBD1 (6 bases). The CDR3 has 15 residues. V was clipped by 3 bases and J by 4 bases, with 11 bases between them. The germline gives CDR1 SGHNT, CDR2 YYREEE (reference sequence). In DNA form, the CDR3 reads TGTGCCAGCAGCTCAACAGGGTACGGGGCCAACGTCCTGACTTTC. Protein sequence: CASSSTGYGANVLTF.

In this sample, this clonotype turned up a few times. This chain links TRBV5-4 with TRBJ1-6; 9 nucleotides agree with TRBD1. Germline-derived CDR1 and CDR2 are SGHNT and YYREEE (reference sequence). V lost 4 bases to trimming and J lost 9 bases; unmatched junction nucleotides: 5. CDR3 size: 14 residues. The CDR3 nucleotides are TGTGCCAGCAGCATGGGACAGGGAGGTTCACCCCTCCACTTT. Protein: CASSMGQGGSPLHF. Looking up the rest from reference TRBV5-4 and TRBJ1-6 gives the full variable domain: ETGVTQSPTHLIKTRGQQVTLRCSSQSGHNTVSWYQQALGQGPQFIFQYYREEENGRGNFPPRFSGLQFPNYSSELNVNALELDDSALYLCASSMGQGGSPLHFGNGTRLTVT.

This clonotype has only a few counts. The chain carries TRBV5-6 and TRBJ2-5; D is tentatively TRBD1 or TRBD2 (5 bases each). V lost 4 bases to trimming and J lost 5 bases, with 12 bases between them. CDR3 size: 13 residues. Germline-derived CDR1 and CDR2 are SGHDT and YYEEEE. The CDR3 reads CASSAGWDETQYF. The CDR3 bases are TGTGCCAGCAGCGCTGGGTGGGACGAGACCCAGTACTTC.

The rearrangement links TRBV5-4 to TRBJ2-7; unclear D gene. The CDR3 has 13 amino acids. From germline, CDR1 is SGHNT and CDR2 YYREEE (reference sequence). V was trimmed by 0 bases and J by 5 bases, leaving 9 bases between them. The CDR3 spells CASSLVGSDEQYF. CDR3 DNA: TGTGCCAGCAGCTTGGTGGGGTCGGACGAGCAGTACTTC. Supplemented by reference TRBV5-4 and TRBJ2-7, the full variable domain reads ETGVTQSPTHLIKTRGQQVTLRCSSQSGHNTVSWYQQALGQGPQFIFQYYREEENGRGNFPPRFSGLQFPNYSSELNVNALELDDSALYLCASSLVGSDEQYFGPGTRLTVT.